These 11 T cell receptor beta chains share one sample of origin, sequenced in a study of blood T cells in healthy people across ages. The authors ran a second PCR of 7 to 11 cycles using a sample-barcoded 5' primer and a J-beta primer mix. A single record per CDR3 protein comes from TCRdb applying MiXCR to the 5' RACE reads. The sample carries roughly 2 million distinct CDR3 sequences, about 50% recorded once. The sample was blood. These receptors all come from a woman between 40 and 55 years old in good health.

This CDR3 is CASSVRYRGGPVNEQFF. In nucleotides, the CDR3 is TGTGCCAGCAGCGTTCGATACAGGGGGGGTCCCGTGAATGAGCAGTTCTTC. The chain uses TRBV13 and TRBJ2-1, with TRBD1 as a possible D gene (8 bases). V was trimmed by 5 bases and J by 7 bases, leaving 24 bases between them. This CDR3 is 17 amino acids long. Germline V gene sequence: CDR1 PRHDT, CDR2 FYEKMQ (reference sequence).

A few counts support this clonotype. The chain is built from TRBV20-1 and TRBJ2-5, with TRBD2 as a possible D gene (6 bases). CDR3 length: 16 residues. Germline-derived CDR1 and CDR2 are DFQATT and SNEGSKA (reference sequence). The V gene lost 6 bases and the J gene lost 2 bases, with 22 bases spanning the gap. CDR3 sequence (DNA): TGCAGTGCACGGCAACGGGGGAGTCGGGCACAAGAGACCCAGTACTTC. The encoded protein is CSARQRGSRAQETQYF.

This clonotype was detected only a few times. The CDR3 sequence: CASTGGRGRNEQFF. As DNA, the CDR3 is TGTGCCAGTACTGGGGGCAGGGGGCGTAATGAGCAGTTCTTC. The chain couples TRBV19 to TRBJ2-1; 8 bases line up with TRBD1. V lost 7 bases and J lost 7; bases outside the gene matches: 9. Germline CDR1 is LNHDA and CDR2 is SQIVND (reference sequence). The CDR3 loop spans 14 amino acids.

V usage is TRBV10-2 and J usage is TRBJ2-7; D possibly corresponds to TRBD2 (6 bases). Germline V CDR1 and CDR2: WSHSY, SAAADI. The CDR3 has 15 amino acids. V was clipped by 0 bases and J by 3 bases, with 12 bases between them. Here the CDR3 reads CASSESIGGSYEQYF. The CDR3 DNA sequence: TGCGCCAGCAGTGAGTCTATTGGGGGGAGCTACGAGCAGTACTTC.

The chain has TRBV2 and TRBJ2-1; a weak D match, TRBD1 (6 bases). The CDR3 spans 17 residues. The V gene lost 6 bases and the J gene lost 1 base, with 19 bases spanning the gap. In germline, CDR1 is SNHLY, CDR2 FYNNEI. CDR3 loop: CASRQTWVQGSYNEQFF. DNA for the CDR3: TGTGCCAGCAGGCAAACCTGGGTACAGGGATCCTACAATGAGCAGTTCTTC.

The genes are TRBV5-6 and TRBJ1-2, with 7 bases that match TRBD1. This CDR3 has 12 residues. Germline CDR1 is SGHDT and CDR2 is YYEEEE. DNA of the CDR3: TGTGCTTCGGACAGGCTTAACTATGGCTACACCTTC. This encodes CASDRLNYGYTF.

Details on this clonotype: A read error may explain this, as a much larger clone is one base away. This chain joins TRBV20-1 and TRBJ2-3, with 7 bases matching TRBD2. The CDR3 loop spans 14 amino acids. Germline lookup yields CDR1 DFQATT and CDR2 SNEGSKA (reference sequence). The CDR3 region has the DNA TGCAATGCAAACAGCGGGGAGCGCACAGATACGCAGTATTTT. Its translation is CNANSGERTDTQYF.

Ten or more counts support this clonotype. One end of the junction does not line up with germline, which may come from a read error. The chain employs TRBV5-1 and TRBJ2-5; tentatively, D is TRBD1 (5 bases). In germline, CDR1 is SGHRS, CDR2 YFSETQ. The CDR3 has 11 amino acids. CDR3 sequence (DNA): TGTGCCTCAAGGCAGGGCGAGACCCAGTACTTC. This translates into CASRQGETQYF.

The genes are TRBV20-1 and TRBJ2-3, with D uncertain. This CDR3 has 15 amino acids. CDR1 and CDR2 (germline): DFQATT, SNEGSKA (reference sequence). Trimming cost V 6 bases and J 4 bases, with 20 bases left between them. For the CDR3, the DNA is TGCAGTGCCCCCCAGGCGGATAGGTACTCAGATACGCAGTATTTT. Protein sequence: CSAPQADRYSDTQYF.

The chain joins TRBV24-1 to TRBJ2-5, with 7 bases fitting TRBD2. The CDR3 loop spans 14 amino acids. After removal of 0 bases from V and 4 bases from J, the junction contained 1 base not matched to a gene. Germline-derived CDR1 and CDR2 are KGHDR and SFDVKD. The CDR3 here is CATSDLPSGETQYF. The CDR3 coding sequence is TGTGCCACCAGTGATTTGCCTAGCGGAGAGACCCAGTACTTC.

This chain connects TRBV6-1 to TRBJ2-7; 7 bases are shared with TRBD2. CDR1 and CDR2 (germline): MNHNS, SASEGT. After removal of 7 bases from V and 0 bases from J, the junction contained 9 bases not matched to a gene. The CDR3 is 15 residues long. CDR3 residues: CASTPGGRSSYEQYF. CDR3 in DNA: TGTGCCAGCACTCCGGGGGGTAGGAGCTCCTACGAGCAGTACTTC.